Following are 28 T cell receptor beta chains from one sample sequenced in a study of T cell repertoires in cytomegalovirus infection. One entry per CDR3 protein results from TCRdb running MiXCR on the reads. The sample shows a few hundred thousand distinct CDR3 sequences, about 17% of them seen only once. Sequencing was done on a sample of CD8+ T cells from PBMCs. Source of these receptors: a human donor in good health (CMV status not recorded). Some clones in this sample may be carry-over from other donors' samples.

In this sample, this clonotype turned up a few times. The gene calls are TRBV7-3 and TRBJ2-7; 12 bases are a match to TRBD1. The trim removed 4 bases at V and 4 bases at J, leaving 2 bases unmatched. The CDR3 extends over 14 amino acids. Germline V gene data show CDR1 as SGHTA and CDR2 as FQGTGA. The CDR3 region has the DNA TGTGCCAGCAGCTGGGGACAGGGGGCATACGAGCAGTACTTC. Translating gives CASSWGQGAYEQYF.

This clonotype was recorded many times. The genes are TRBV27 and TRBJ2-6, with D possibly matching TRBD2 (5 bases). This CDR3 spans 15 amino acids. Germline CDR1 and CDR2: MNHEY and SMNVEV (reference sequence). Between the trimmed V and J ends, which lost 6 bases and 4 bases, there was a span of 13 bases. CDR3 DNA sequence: TGTGCCAGCAGACGAAGGGAGTGGGGGGCCAACGTCCTGACTTTC. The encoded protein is CASRRREWGANVLTF.

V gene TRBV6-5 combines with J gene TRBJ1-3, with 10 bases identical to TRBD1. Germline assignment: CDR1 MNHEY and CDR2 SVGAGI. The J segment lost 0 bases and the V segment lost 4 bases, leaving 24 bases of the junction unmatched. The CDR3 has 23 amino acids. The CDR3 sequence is CASSSLRDRGTRRLVPSGNTIYF. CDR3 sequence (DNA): TGTGCCAGCAGTTCCCTCCGGGACAGGGGTACACGCCGACTTGTCCCCTCTGGAAACACCATATATTTT.

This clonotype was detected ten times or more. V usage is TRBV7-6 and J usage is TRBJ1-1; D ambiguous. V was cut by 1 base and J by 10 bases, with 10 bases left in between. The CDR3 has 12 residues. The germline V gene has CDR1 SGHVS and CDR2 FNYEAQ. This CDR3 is CASSLDPGLAFF. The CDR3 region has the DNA TGTGCCAGCAGCTTAGATCCGGGGTTAGCTTTCTTT.

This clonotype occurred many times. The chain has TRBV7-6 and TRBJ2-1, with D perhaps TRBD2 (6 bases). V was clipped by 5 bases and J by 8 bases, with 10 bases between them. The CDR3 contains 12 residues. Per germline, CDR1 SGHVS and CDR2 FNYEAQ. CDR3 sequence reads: CASSRWGDEQFF. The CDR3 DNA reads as TGTGCCAGCAGCAGGTGGGGGGATGAGCAGTTCTTC.

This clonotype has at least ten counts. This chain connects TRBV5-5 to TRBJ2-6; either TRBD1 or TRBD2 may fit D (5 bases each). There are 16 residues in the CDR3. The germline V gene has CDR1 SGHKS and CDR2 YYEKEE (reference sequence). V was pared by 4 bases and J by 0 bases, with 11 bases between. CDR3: CASSRDGNSGANVLTF. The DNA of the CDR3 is TGTGCCAGCAGCAGGGACGGCAACTCTGGGGCCAACGTCCTGACTTTC.

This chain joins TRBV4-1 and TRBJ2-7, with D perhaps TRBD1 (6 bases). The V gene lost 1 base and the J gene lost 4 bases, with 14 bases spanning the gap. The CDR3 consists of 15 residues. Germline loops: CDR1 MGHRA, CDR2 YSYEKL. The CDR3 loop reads CASSQVVLQGYEQYF. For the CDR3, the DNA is TGCGCCAGCAGCCAAGTCGTCCTACAGGGTTACGAGCAGTACTTC.

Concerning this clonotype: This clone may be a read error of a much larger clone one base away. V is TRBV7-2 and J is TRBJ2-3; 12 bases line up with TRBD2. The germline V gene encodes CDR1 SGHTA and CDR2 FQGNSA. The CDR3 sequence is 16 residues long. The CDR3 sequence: CANSLASGGVADTQYF. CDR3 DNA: TGTGCCAACAGCCTAGCTAGCGGGGGGGTGGCAGATACGCAGTATTTT.

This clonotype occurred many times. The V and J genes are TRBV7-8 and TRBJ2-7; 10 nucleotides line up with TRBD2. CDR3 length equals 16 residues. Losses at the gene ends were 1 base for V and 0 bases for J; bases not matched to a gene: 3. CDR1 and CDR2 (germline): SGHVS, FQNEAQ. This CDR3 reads CASSLDPSGGSYEQYF. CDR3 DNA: TGTGCCAGCAGCTTAGACCCTAGCGGGGGCTCCTACGAGCAGTACTTC. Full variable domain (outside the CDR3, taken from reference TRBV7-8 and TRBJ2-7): GAGVSQSPRYKVAKRGQDVALRCDPISGHVSLFWYQQALGQGPEFLTYFQNEAQLDKSGLPSDRFFAERPEGSVSTLKIQRTQQEDSAVYLCASSLDPSGGSYEQYFGPGTRLTVT.

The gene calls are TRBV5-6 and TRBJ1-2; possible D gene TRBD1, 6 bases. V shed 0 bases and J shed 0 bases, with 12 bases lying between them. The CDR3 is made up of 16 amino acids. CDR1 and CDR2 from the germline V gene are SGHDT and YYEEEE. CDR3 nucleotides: TGTGCCAGCAGCTTGGCGGGGGGCGAAACTAACTATGGCTACACCTTC. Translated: CASSLAGGETNYGYTF.

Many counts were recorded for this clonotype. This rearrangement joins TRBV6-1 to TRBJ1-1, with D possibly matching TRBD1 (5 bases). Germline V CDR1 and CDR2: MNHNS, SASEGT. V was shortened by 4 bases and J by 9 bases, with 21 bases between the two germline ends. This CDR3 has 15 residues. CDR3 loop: CASSGRQGTALKAFF. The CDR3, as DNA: TGTGCCAGCAGTGGTCGCCAGGGAACAGCCCTGAAAGCTTTCTTT.

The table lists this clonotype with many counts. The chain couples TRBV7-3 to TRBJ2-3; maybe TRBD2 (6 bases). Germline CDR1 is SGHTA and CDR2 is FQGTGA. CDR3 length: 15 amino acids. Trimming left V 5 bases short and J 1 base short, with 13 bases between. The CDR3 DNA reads TGTGCCAGCAGCCGCGGCGGGGCCCGCACAGATACGCAGTATTTT. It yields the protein CASSRGGARTDTQYF.

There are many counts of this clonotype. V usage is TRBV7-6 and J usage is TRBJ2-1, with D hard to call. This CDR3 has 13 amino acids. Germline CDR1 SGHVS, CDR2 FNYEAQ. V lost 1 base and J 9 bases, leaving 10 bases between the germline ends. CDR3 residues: CASSLDLSAEQFF. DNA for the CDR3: TGTGCCAGCAGCTTAGATCTATCAGCTGAGCAGTTCTTC.

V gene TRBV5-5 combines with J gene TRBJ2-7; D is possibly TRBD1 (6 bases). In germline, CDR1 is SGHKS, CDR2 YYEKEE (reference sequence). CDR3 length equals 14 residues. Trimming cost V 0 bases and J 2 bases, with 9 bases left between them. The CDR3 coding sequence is TGTGCCAGCAGCTTGGCAGGGGTACCCTACGAGCAGTACTTC. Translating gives CASSLAGVPYEQYF.

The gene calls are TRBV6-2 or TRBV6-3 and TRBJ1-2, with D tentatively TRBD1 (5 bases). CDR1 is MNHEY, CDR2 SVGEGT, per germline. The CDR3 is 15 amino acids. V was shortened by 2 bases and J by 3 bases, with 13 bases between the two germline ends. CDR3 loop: CASSYRDGDYYGYTF. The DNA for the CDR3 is TGTGCCAGCAGTTACCGTGACGGGGACTACTATGGCTACACCTTC.

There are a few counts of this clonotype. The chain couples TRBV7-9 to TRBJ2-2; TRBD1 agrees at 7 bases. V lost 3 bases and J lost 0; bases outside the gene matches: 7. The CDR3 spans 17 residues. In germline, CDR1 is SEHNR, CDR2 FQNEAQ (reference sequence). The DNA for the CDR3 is TGTGCCAGCAGCTTCCTGCCCGGGACAGCGAACACCGGGGAGCTGTTTTTT. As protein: CASSFLPGTANTGELFF.

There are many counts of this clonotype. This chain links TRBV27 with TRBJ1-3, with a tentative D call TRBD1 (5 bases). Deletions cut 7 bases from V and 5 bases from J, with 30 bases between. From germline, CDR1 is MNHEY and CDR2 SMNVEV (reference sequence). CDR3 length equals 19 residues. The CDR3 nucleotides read TGTGCCAGCACTCAAGGCGGTGGCCCCTTGCGCTGGGGACGAAACACCATATATTTT. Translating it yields CASTQGGGPLRWGRNTIYF.

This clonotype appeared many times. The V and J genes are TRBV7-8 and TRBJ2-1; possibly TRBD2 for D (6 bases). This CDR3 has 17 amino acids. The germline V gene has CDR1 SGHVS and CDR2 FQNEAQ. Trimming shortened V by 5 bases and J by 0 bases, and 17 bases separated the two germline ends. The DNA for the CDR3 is TGTGCCAGCAGCCTTCTTAGCGCGGGGAACTCCTACAATGAGCAGTTCTTC. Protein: CASSLLSAGNSYNEQFF.

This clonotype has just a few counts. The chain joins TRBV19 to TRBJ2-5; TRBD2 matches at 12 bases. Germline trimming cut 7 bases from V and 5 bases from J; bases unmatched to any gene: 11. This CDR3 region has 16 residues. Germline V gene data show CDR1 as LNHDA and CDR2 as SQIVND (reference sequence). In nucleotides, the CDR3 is TGTGCCAGTACCTCGACTAGCGGGGGTCCCTTTGAGACCCAGTACTTC. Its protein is CASTSTSGGPFETQYF.

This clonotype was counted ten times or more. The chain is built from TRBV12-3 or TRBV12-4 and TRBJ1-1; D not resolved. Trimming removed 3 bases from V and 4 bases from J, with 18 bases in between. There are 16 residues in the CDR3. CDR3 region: CASSLGSTGWSTEAFF. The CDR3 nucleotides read TGTGCCAGCAGTTTGGGTTCGACGGGCTGGAGCACTGAAGCTTTCTTT.

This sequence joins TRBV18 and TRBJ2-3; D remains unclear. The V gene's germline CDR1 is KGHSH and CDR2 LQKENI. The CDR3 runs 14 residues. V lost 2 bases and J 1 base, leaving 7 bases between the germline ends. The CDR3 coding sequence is TGTGCCAGCTCACCATCCCGAGGCACAGATACGCAGTATTTT. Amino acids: CASSPSRGTDTQYF.

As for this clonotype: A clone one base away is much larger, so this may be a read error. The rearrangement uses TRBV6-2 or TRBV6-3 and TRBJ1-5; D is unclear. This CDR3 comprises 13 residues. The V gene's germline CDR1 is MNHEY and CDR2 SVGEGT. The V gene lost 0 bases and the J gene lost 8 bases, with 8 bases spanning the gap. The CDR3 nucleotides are TGTGCCAGCAGTTACTCGAACGGTAAGCCCCAGCATTTT. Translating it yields CASSYSNGKPQHF.

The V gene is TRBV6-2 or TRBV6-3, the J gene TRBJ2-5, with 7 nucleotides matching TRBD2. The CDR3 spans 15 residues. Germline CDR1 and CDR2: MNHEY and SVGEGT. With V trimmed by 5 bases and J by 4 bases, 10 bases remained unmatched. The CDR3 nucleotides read TGTGCCAGCAGTCCGACCGGGAGGAGGGGAGAGACCCAGTACTTC. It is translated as CASSPTGRRGETQYF.

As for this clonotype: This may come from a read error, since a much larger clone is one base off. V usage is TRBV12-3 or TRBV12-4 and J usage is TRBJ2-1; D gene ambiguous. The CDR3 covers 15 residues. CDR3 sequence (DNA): TGTGCCAACAGTTTACAGCTGAGCTCCTACAATGAGCAGTTCTTC. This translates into CANSLQLSSYNEQFF.

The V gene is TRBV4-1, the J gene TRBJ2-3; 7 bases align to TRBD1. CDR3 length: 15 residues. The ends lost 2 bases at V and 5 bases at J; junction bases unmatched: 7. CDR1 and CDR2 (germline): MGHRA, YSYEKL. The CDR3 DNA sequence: TGCGCCAGCAGCCAACCCGATTACAGGGGAGATACGCAGTATTTT. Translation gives CASSQPDYRGDTQYF.

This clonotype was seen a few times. The CDR3 here is CASSLGAPGLAGGQYEQYF. For the CDR3, the DNA is TGCGCCAGCAGCTTGGGAGCACCGGGACTAGCGGGGGGGCAGTACGAGCAGTACTTC. This chain joins TRBV5-1 and TRBJ2-7; 16 bases line up with TRBD2. Looked up from germline, CDR1 is SGHRS and CDR2 is YFSETQ. The CDR3 has 19 residues. V shed 0 bases, J shed 4 bases, and the junction held 10 bases outside the gene matches.

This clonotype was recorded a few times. CDR3 coding DNA: TGTGCCAGCCCCGGTCGCGTGGGGCCGAGGTCCTTCACAGATACGCAGTATTTT. As protein: CASPGRVGPRSFTDTQYF. V gene TRBV6-4 combines with J gene TRBJ2-3; maybe TRBD1 (5 bases). The CDR3 loop spans 18 amino acids. CDR1 MRHNA and CDR2 SNTAGT come from the germline V gene. Trimming stripped 8 bases from V and 2 bases from J, with 26 bases between.

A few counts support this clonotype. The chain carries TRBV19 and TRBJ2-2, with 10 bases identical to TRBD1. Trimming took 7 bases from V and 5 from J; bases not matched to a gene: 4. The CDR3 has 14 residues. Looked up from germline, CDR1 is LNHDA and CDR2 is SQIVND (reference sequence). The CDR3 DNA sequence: TGTGCCAGTAAGGGGACAGGGGAAACCGGGGAGCTGTTTTTT. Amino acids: CASKGTGETGELFF.